The clone carrying this T cell receptor (beta chain) was detected many times. Its cognate antigen is unknown. These data belong to a study of T-cell reconstitution after alpha-beta-depleted transplantation in children. Findings and caveats of the study: Some patients' high day-60 TCRbeta diversity was attributed to recipient cells surviving conditioning. Expanded clones from the graft, numbering several hundred, reportedly supplied alpha-beta T cells about two months after transplant. Newly produced T cells mostly accounted for T-cell counts and diversity one year post-transplant.

Unique molecular identifiers were incorporated during preparation of the TCRbeta library. TCRdb called the PCR reads again in MiXCR, with one record for every CDR3 protein. Seen here are 670,000 or so distinct CDR3 sequences, over 10% observed once, and the top ten hold roughly 0.77%. Source: PBMCs, taken before TCRalphabeta/CD19-depleted stem cell transplant. The sequence was obtained from a girl aged 2 to 9 with congenital amegakaryocytic thrombocytopenia, due to receive a stem cell transplant.

In DNA form, the CDR3 reads TGCAGTGCTAGAGATCTCAGGACTAGCGGGAGTCTCCCCTACAATGAGCAGTTCTTC. It specifies CSARDLRTSGSLPYNEQFF. The chain joins TRBV20-1 to TRBJ2-1; 13 bases map to TRBD2. Germline V gives CDR1 DFQATT, CDR2 SNEGSKA (reference sequence). CDR3 length: 19 residues. The V gene end was trimmed by 0 bases and the J gene end by 2 bases; junction bases not matched to a gene: 10.